This T cell receptor beta chain comes out of a study of T cell repertoires in ileal Crohn's disease. V lost 2 bases, J lost 2 bases, and 8 bases stayed unmatched. CDR3 size: 16 residues. The germline CDR1 and CDR2 sequences are SEHNR and FQNEAQ (reference sequence). Time point specified: neoterminal ileum biopsy at postoperative endoscopy, about 6 months after surgery. Sequencing was performed with immunoSEQ multiplex PCR; in TCRdb, only in-frame clones are kept and a portion is missing. The table records about 11,000 clones, 70% to 80% of them present only once. The V call is TRBV7-9, the J call TRBJ2-7; 8 bases fit TRBD1. The TCR sequence derives from an adult with Crohn's disease. Sequenced input: ileal tissue. In DNA form, the CDR3 reads TGTGCCAGCAGCTTAACGGACAGGGCCCAGCCCTACGAGCAGTACTTC. Its protein product is CASSLTDRAQPYEQYF.